One sample yielded the 10 T cell receptor beta chains listed below, sequenced in a study of PD-1 blockade in classical Hodgkin lymphoma. Repertoires were generated with immunoSEQ multiplex PCR, while TCRdb's copy carries only in-frame clones and drops some. Of around 30,000 clones in the sample, roughly 92% were seen once. Sample time point: cycle 4 day 1 (C4D1), after less than seven weeks of nivolumab. Each patient experienced a relapse that followed autologous stem cell transplantation, and brentuximab vedotin exposure varied. Magnetic depletion of unwanted cells isolated CD4+ T cells from thawed PBMCs. The sample here was CD4+ T cells from blood, taken before the fourth cycle of nivolumab. These TCRs come from a human donor with classical Hodgkin lymphoma.

The chain is built from TRBV30 and TRBJ1-2; TRBD1 might be the D (5 bases). The CDR3 loop spans 12 amino acids. CDR1 GTSNPN and CDR2 SVGIG come from the germline V gene (reference sequence). Trimming took 5 bases from V and 4 from J, leaving 11 bases between them. DNA for the CDR3: TGTGCCTGGGGGACCGGGGGCTATGGCTACACCTTC. Translation: CAWGTGGYGYTF.

The V call is TRBV21-1, the J call TRBJ2-7; TRBD1, the table's D call, lacks a check against the DNA. TRBV21-1 is flagged as a pseudogene. The CDR3 spans 22 residues. The CDR3 region is CASSKALSQQGARAGALYEQYF. In DNA, the CDR3 is TGTGCCAGCAGCAAAGCCCTTTCCCAACAGGGGGCAAGAGCGGGAGCCCTCTACGAGCAGTACTTC.

J is TRBJ1-3 and V is TRBV2; D remains unclear. The CDR3 totals 10 residues. Per the germline V gene, CDR1 is SNHLY and CDR2 is FYNNEI. Trimming removed 3 bases from V and 14 bases from J, with 8 bases in between. As DNA, the CDR3 is TGTGCCAGCAGTGAGCGTCAGCTATATTTT. It translates to CASSERQLYF.

This clone turned up a few times. The chain links TRBV30 to TRBJ1-2; tentative D call: TRBD1 (6 bases). Per germline, CDR1 GTSNPN and CDR2 SVGIG (reference sequence). Trimming left V 4 bases short and J 4 bases short, with 10 bases between. The CDR3 spans 12 residues. The CDR3 coding sequence is TGTGCCTGGAACACAGGGTTCTATGGCTACACCTTC. Its protein product is CAWNTGFYGYTF.

This chain uses TRBV28 with TRBJ1-5; D possibly corresponds to TRBD1 (5 bases). This CDR3 has 16 residues. V lost 2 bases and J 0 bases, leaving 11 bases between the germline ends. Germline V gene sequence: CDR1 MDHEN, CDR2 SYDVKM. The CDR3 bases are TGTGCCAGCAGTTTACCCGGGGACCCTAGCAATCAGCCCCAGCATTTT. It specifies CASSLPGDPSNQPQHF.

Here the CDR3 reads CASSATGGRGETQYF. CDR3 in DNA: TGTGCCAGCAGTGCAACAGGGGGCCGGGGGGAGACCCAGTACTTC. V gene TRBV25-1 combines with J gene TRBJ2-5, with TRBD1 identical over 9 bases. Germline values: CDR1 MGHDK, CDR2 SYGVNS. The V segment lost 4 bases and the J segment 5 bases; nucleotides outside the gene matches: 8. The CDR3 loop spans 15 amino acids.

CDR3 DNA: TGCGCCAGCAGCTTGGCCTCTAGGGGCGGGGAGACCCAGTACTTC. This sequence encodes CASSLASRGGETQYF. This chain links TRBV5-1 with TRBJ2-5; perhaps D is TRBD1 or TRBD2 (5 bases each). Trimming removed 0 bases from V and 5 bases from J, with 14 bases in between. In germline, CDR1 is SGHRS, CDR2 YFSETQ. This CDR3 comprises 15 residues. Combining the CDR3 with reference TRBV5-1 and TRBJ2-5 gives the whole variable domain KAGVTQTPRYLIKTRGQQVTLSCSPISGHRSVSWYQQTPGQGLQFLFEYFSETQRNKGNFPGRFSGRQFSNSRSEMNVSTLELGDSALYLCASSLASRGGETQYFGPGTRLLVL.

V gene TRBV27 combines with J gene TRBJ2-1; 14 nucleotides agree with TRBD2. After removal of 3 bases from V and 12 bases from J, the junction contained 7 bases not matched to a gene. Germline V gives CDR1 MNHEY, CDR2 SMNVEV (reference sequence). The CDR3 totals 15 residues. CDR3 nucleotide sequence: TGTGCCAGCAGTTTGGGACTAGCGGGAGTGGGGGGGCAGTTCTTC. Translated: CASSLGLAGVGGQFF.

This clone was seen a few times. The rearrangement uses TRBV2 and TRBJ2-4, with 7 bases that match TRBD2. The V and J ends lost 8 bases and 9 bases, in that order; junction bases with no gene match: 16. Germline CDR1 SNHLY, CDR2 FYNNEI. This CDR3 contains 15 residues. CDR3 DNA: TGTGCCAGCGGATCGACTAGCTCAAGAGTAGGCATTCAGTACTTC. As protein: CASGSTSSRVGIQYF.

The V call is TRBV5-1, the J call TRBJ1-4, with 7 bases lining up with TRBD1. CDR1 and CDR2 from the germline V gene are SGHRS and YFSETQ. The CDR3 loop spans 14 amino acids. The junction had 4 bases not matched to a gene; V was cut back by 4 bases and J by 4 bases. The CDR3 nucleotides read TGCGCCAGCAGCCCCAGGGGGATTAATGAAAAACTGTTTTTT. Translation: CASSPRGINEKLFF.